This TCR beta chain appears in the sequencing data of a study of blood T cell repertoires in COVID-19. Background on the study: Specimens from acute and convalescent COVID-19 originated in the United States, Italy and Spain. Sources were T cells, B-cell-depleted T cells, or PBMCs; the material itself was cDNA or gDNA.

Source study methods: Estimation of nucleated cell counts relied on the amplification of reference gene primers. Profiling relied on immunoSEQ multiplex PCR, and the TCRdb table lists in-frame clones only, not all of them. V and J calls and clone size are given by that table; D and trimming were obtained from the DNA. The table has under 250,000 clones, about 85% seen once. The CDR3 sequence is 14 residues long. V lost 6 bases to trimming and J lost 5 bases, with 16 bases between them. Germline V lookup: CDR1 SNHLY, CDR2 FYNNEI. The sequenced sample was peripheral blood. This TCR was sampled from a woman older than 75 with acute or convalescent COVID-19. The rearrangement joins TRBV2 to TRBJ2-5, with D possibly TRBD1 on 5 matching bases. CDR3 nucleotides: TGTGCCAGCAGCCAGCAGCGTAGACAGGAGACCCAGTACTTC. This sequence encodes CASSQQRRQETQYF.